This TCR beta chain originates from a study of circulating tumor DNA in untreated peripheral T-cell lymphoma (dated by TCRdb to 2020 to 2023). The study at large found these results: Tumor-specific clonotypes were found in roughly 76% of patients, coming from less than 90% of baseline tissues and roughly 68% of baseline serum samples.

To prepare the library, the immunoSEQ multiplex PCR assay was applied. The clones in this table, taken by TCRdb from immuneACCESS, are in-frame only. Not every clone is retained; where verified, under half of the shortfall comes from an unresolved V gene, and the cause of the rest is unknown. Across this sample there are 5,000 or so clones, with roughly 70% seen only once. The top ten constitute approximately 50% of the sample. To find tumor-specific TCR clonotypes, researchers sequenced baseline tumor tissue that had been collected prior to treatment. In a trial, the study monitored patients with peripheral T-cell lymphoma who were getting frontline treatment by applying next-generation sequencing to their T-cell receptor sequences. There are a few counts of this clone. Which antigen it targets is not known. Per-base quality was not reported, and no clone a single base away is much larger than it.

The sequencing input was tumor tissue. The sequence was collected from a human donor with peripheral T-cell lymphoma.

The CDR3 region reads CASIDGTANTEAFF. The nucleotide sequence is given as TGTGCCAGTATCGACGGGACGGCGAACACTGAAGCTTTCTTT. The chain is assembled from TRBV19 and TRBJ1-1; matching of 5 bases hints at TRBD1 as the D gene. Via the germline V gene (reference sequence), CDR1 is LNHDA and CDR2 SQIVND. The junction shows trimming of 7 bases on V and 1 base on J, plus 13 bases between the germline ends. From its cysteine to its phenylalanine, the CDR3 spans 14 amino acids. The read is trimmed to its CDR3 DNA, 42 bases read in frame from base 1.